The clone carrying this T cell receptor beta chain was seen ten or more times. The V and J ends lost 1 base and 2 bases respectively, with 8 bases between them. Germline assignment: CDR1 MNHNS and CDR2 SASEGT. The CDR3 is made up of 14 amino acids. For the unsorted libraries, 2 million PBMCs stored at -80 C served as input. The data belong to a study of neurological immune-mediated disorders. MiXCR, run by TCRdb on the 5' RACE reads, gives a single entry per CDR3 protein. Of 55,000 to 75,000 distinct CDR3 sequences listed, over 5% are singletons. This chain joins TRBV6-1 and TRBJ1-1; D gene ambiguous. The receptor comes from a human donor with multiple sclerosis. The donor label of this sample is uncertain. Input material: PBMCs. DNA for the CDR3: TGTGCCAGCAGTGAAGTGATAGGTAACACTGAAGCTTTCTTT. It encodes CASSEVIGNTEAFF.